This TCR beta chain was found in a study of neurological immune-mediated disorders. In this sample, this clonotype turned up many times. What it binds is not known. TCRdb processed the 5' RACE reads anew with MiXCR; each CDR3 protein has one entry. The profile covers approximately 100,000 distinct CDR3 sequences, with 3% to 4% appearing a single time and 6% taken by the ten largest. Study outcomes and limitations: The repertoires of 18 of 34 multiple sclerosis patients fell into one related-CDR3 cluster (a possible signature) under phylogenetic grouping. Private repertoires in all groups were suggested by the finding that expanded clones across subjects shared no CDR3 amino acid sequences.

Where libraries were unsorted, they were derived from 2 million PBMCs stored at -80 degrees C. The CDR3 has 13 amino acids. CDR1 and CDR2 (germline): SGHTA, FQGNSA. V lost 5 bases and J 0 bases, leaving 7 bases between the germline ends. Sequencing input: PBMCs. The chain recombines TRBV7-2 with TRBJ1-1; D is undetermined. The clonotype comes from a woman aged 18-30 years with multiple sclerosis. The CDR3 DNA is TGTGCCAGCAGCCCACAAGTGAACACTGAAGCTTTCTTT. Translating gives CASSPQVNTEAFF.